This T cell receptor (beta chain) was recorded in a study of cytomegalovirus exposure and HLA in healthy donors. Overall study results and limits: Based on reports, TCR beta sequences accurately predicted HLA-A and HLA-B alleles for most subjects.

About this clone itself: Its antigen is unidentified.

It was with 60 Vbeta and 13 Jbeta primers that the PCR ran. Method: immunoSEQ multiplex PCR; TCRdb's copy keeps in-frame clones and lacks some. The table lists approximately 290,000 clones, roughly 80% of them singletons, with about 0.28% in the top ten. CDR1 is SGHTA, CDR2 FQGNSA, per germline. CDR3 length: 15 amino acids. J lost 8 bases, V lost 5 bases, and 7 bases had no gene match. The sample taken for sequencing was PBMCs. The J gene is TRBJ1-6, the V gene TRBV7-2; 9 bases are a match to TRBD1. The sequence came from a girl aged 2 to 10 in good health and CMV-seronegative. CDR3 sequence reads: CASSGPGTGYSPLHF. In nucleotides, the CDR3 is TGTGCCAGCAGCGGCCCCGGGACAGGGTATTCACCCCTCCACTTT.